A selection of T cell receptor beta chains follows, all from one sample in a study of blood T cell repertoires in COVID-19. The repertoire was sequenced with immunoSEQ multiplex PCR; TCRdb's copy has only in-frame clones and lacks some. The data contain a few hundred thousand clones, roughly 90% of them seen just once; the ten biggest clones take up about 2%. Sequenced material: PBMCs or T cells enriched from blood (not recorded which). All receptors derive from a woman aged 40 to 49 who had recovered from COVID-19. Both conserved end residues are part of each CDR3. Not every row has a clone size; where given, it reads once, few, many or a size class.

j_call clone_size v_call cdr3_aa
TRBJ2-3 NA TRBV4-1 CASSQARGTDTQYF
TRBJ1-2 NA TRBV19 CASSIVADRRGYTF
TRBJ2-7 NA TRBV13 CASSLVGLLEREQYF
TRBJ2-7 once TRBV5-6 CASSGLISSSYEQYF
TRBJ1-5 NA TRBV15 CATSRDPRDRDQPQHF
TRBJ1-3 NA TRBV7-9 CASSLGGVNSGNTIYF
TRBJ2-1 NA TRBV11-2 CASSLEASGMYNEQFF
TRBJ1-5 NA TRBV7-2 CASSLQGAYQPQHF
TRBJ2-3 NA TRBV29-1 CSVAGGQGRTDTQYF
TRBJ2-7 NA TRBV29-1 CSVGVYSYEQYF
TRBJ1-6 NA TRBV7-9 CASSLKGTGNSPLHF
TRBJ1-4 NA TRBV5-1 CASSNRQGGDEKLFF
TRBJ2-3 NA TRBV21-1 CASSKVARLTTDTQYF
TRBJ2-5 NA TRBV27 CASSLFWDTRGETQYF
TRBJ2-1 NA TRBV6-5 CASGTGWNNEQFF
TRBJ2-3 NA TRBV5-8 CASSLIVLEGRTDTQYF
TRBJ1-5 NA TRBV19 CASSMEGEKGNQPQHF
TRBJ1-6 NA TRBV7-9 CASSSSSGGNSPLHF
TRBJ2-1 once TRBV5-4 CASSFLRGWAGDNNEQFF
TRBJ1-6 once TRBV4-1 CASSQEPGNSPLHF